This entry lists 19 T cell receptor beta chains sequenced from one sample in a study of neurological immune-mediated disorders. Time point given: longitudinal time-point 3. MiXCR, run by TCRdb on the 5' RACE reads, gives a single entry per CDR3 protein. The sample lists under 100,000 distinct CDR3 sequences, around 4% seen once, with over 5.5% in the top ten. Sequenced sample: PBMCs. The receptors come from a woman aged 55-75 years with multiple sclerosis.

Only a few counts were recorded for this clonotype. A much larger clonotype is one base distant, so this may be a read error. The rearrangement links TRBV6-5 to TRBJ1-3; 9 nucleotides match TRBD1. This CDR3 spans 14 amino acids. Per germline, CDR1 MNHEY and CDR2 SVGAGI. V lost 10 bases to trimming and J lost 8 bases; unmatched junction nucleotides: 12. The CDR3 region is CANRAGTGRYTIYF. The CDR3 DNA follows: TGTGCCAACAGGGCCGGGACAGGGCGGTACACCATATATTTT.

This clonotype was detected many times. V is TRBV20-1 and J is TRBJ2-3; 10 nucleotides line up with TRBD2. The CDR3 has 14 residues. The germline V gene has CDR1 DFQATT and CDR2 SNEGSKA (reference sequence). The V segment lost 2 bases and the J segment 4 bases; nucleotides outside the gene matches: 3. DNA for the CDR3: TGCAGTGCTAGACTAGCGGGGGTCCCAGATACGCAGTATTTT. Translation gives CSARLAGVPDTQYF.

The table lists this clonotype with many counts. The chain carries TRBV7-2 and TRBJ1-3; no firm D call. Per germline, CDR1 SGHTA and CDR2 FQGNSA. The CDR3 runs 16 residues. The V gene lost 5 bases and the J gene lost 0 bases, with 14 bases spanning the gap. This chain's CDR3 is CASSPDRANSGNTIYF. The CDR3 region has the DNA TGTGCCAGCAGCCCCGACCGGGCCAACTCTGGAAACACCATATATTTT.

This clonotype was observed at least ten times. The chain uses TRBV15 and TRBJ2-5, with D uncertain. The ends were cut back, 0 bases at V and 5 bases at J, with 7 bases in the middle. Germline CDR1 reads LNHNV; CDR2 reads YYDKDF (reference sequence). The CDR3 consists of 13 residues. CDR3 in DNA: TGTGCCACCAGCAGAGATCTAGTGGAGACCCAGTACTTC. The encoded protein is CATSRDLVETQYF. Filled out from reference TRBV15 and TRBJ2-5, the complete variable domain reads DAMVIQNPRYQVTQFGKPVTLSCSQTLNHNVMYWYQQKSSQAPKLLFHYYDKDFNNEADTPDNFQSRRPNTSFCFLDIRSPGLGDTAMYLCATSRDLVETQYFGPGTRLLVL.

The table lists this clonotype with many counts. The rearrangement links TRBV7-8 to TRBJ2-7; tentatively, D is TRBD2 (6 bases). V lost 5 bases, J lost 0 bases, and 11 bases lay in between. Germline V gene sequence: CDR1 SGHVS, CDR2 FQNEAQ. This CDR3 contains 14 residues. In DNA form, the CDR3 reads TGTGCCAGCAGCCACCGGGACTCCTCCTACGAGCAGTACTTC. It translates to CASSHRDSSYEQYF. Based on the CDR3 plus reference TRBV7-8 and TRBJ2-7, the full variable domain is GAGVSQSPRYKVAKRGQDVALRCDPISGHVSLFWYQQALGQGPEFLTYFQNEAQLDKSGLPSDRFFAERPEGSVSTLKIQRTQQEDSAVYLCASSHRDSSYEQYFGPGTRLTVT.

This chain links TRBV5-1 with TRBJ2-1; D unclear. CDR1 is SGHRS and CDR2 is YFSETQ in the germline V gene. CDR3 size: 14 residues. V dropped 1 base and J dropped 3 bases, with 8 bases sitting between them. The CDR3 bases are TGCGCCAGCAGCTTGCAACGCGTCTACAATGAGCAGTTCTTC. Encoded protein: CASSLQRVYNEQFF. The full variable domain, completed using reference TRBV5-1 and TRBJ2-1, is KAGVTQTPRYLIKTRGQQVTLSCSPISGHRSVSWYQQTPGQGLQFLFEYFSETQRNKGNFPGRFSGRQFSNSRSEMNVSTLELGDSALYLCASSLQRVYNEQFFGPGTRLTVL.

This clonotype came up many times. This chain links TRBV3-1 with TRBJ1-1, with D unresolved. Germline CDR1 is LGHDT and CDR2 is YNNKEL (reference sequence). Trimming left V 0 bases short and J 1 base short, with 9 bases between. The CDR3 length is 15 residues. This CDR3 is CASSQEGPGNTEAFF. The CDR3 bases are TGTGCCAGCAGCCAAGAAGGGCCTGGGAACACTGAAGCTTTCTTT.

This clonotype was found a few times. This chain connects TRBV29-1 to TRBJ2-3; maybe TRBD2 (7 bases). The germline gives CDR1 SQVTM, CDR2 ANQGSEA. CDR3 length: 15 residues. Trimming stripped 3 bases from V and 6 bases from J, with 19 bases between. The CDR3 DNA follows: TGCAGCGTTGATCCGCAGAGGGGGGGATTGGATACGCAGTATTTT. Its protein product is CSVDPQRGGLDTQYF.

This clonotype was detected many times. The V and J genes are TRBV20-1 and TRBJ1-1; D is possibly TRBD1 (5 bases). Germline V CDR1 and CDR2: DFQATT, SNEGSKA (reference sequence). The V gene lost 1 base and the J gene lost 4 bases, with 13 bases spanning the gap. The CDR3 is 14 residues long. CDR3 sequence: CSARAVRASTEAFF. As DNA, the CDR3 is TGCAGTGCTAGAGCTGTCAGGGCTAGCACTGAAGCTTTCTTT.

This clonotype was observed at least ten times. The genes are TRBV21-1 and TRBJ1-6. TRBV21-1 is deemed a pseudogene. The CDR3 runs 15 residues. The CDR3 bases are TGTGCCAGCAGCCCACGGCGGGCTTATAATTCACCCCTCCACTTT. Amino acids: CASSPRRAYNSPLHF.

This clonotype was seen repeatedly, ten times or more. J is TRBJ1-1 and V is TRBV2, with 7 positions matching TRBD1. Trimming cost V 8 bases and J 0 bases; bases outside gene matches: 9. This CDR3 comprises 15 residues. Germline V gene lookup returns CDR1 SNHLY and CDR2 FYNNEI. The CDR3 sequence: CASGGTGTVNTEAFF. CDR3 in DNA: TGTGCCAGCGGGGGCACCGGGACAGTGAACACTGAAGCTTTCTTT.

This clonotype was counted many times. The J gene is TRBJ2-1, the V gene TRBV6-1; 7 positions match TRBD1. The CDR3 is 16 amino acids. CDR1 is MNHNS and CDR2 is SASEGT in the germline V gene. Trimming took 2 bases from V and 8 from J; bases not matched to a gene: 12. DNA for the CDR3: TGTGCCAGCAGTGAAAACTTTAACAGGGGTCGGGATGAGCAGTTCTTC. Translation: CASSENFNRGRDEQFF.

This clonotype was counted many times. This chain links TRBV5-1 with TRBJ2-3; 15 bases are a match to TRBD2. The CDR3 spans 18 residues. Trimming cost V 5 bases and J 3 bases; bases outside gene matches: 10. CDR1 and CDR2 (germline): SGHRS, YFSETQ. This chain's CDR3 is CASRRTSGGARRTDTQYF. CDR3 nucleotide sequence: TGCGCCAGCAGGCGGACTAGCGGGGGGGCCCGCAGAACAGATACGCAGTATTTT.

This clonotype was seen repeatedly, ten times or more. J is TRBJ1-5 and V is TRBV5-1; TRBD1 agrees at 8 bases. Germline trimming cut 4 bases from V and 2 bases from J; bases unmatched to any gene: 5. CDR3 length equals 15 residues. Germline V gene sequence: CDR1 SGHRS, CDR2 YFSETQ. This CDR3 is CASSIGQGGNQPQHF. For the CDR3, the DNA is TGCGCCAGCAGCATAGGACAGGGAGGCAATCAGCCCCAGCATTTT.

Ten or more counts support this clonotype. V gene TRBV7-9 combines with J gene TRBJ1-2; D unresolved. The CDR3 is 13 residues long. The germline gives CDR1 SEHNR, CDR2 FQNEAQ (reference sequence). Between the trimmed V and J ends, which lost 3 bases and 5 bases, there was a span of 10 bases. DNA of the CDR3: TGTGCCAGCAGCTTCGAATCGGAGTATGGCTACACCTTC. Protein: CASSFESEYGYTF.

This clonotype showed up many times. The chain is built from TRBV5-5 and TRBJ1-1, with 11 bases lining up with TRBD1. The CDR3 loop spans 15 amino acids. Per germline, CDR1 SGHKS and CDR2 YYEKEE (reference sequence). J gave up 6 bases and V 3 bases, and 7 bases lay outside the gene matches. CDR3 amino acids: CASSSRDRGYSEAFF. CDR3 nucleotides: TGTGCCAGCAGCTCCCGGGACAGGGGGTATTCTGAAGCTTTCTTT.

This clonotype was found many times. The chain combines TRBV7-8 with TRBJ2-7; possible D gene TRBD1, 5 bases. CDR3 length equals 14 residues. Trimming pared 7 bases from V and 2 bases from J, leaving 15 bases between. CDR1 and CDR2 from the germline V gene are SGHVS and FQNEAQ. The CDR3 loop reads CASTPRSRAYEQYF. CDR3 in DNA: TGTGCCAGCACCCCACGGAGCAGGGCCTACGAGCAGTACTTC.

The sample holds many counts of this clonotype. The CDR3 bases are TGTGCCAGCAGCCAAGAAACGGACAGGCTAACCGGGGAGCTGTTTTTT. This translates into CASSQETDRLTGELFF. The gene calls are TRBV4-2 and TRBJ2-2, with 7 positions matching TRBD1. This CDR3 has 16 amino acids. Germline V gene lookup returns CDR1 LGHNA and CDR2 YNFKEQ. J gave up 5 bases and V 0 bases, and 6 bases lay outside the gene matches.

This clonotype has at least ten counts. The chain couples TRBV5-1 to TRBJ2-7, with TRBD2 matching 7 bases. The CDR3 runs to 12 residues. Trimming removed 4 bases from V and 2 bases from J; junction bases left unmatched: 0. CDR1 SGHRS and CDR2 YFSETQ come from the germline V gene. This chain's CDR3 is CASSAGAYEQYF. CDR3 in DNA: TGCGCCAGCAGCGCGGGGGCCTACGAGCAGTACTTC. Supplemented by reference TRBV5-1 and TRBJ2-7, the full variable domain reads KAGVTQTPRYLIKTRGQQVTLSCSPISGHRSVSWYQQTPGQGLQFLFEYFSETQRNKGNFPGRFSGRQFSNSRSEMNVSTLELGDSALYLCASSAGAYEQYFGPGTRLTVT.